The 28 T cell receptor beta chains below come from one sample, sequenced in a study of blood T cell repertoires in COVID-19. The method was immunoSEQ multiplex PCR; TCRdb's version includes in-frame clones alone and lacks a portion of them. The sample lists 200,000 to 250,000 clones; 75% to 85% were seen once. What was sequenced was PBMCs or T cells enriched from blood (not recorded which). The receptors shown here come from a man aged 25 to 45 with acute COVID-19.

This clone has ten or more counts. This same CDR3 is encoded by further DNA sequences in the sample. The chain combines TRBV6-1 with TRBJ2-5; 12 bases are a match to TRBD2. There are 15 residues in the CDR3. V lost 2 bases and J lost 4; bases outside the gene matches: 2. The germline V gene encodes CDR1 MNHNS and CDR2 SASEGT. This CDR3 reads CASSELAGGPETQYF. In nucleotides, the CDR3 is TGTGCCAGCAGTGAACTAGCGGGGGGGCCAGAGACCCAGTACTTC.

The rearrangement joins TRBV2 to TRBJ1-2; 12 positions match TRBD1. Per the germline V gene, CDR1 is SNHLY and CDR2 is FYNNEI. The CDR3 runs to 14 residues. J was trimmed by 4 bases and V by 6 bases; bases with no gene match: 3. CDR3 DNA sequence: TGTGCCAGCAGGGGACAGGGGGCAGGCTATGGCTACACCTTC. Its protein product is CASRGQGAGYGYTF.

As for this clone: One end of the junction does not line up with germline, which may come from a read error. The chain combines TRBV3-1 (or the pseudogene TRBV3-2) with TRBJ1-1; D is uncertain. The CDR3 extends over 13 amino acids. In germline, CDR1 is LGHDT, CDR2 YNNKEL (reference sequence). The CDR3 sequence is CASSQGVKTEAFF. The CDR3 nucleotides are TGTGCCAGCAGCCAGGGAGTGAAGACTGAAGCTTTCTTT.

This rearrangement joins TRBV20-1 to TRBJ2-3, with 9 bases lining up with TRBD2. This CDR3 has 15 residues. The V gene end was trimmed by 3 bases and the J gene end by 3 bases; junction bases not matched to a gene: 7. Germline CDR1 is DFQATT and CDR2 is SNEGSKA (reference sequence). CDR3 bases: TGCAGTGCTAGTCCTCGGGGACTAGCAACAGATACGCAGTATTTT. It encodes CSASPRGLATDTQYF.

There are a few counts of this clone. The chain joins TRBV4-2 to TRBJ2-7, with D perhaps matching TRBD2 (5 bases). V lost 0 bases and J 3 bases, leaving 12 bases between the germline ends. Germline V lookup: CDR1 LGHNA, CDR2 YNFKEQ. CDR3 size: 15 residues. The CDR3 DNA sequence: TGTGCCAGCAGCCAAGATTTAGGAGACTACTACGAGCAGTACTTC. As protein: CASSQDLGDYYEQYF.

This chain joins TRBV20-1 and TRBJ2-3; D remains unclear. Between the trimmed V and J ends, which lost 4 bases and 2 bases, there was a span of 4 bases. Germline V gene lookup returns CDR1 DFQATT and CDR2 SNEGSKA (reference sequence). This CDR3 has 11 residues. In nucleotides, the CDR3 is TGCAGTGCTACCCACACAGATACGCAGTATTTT. The encoded protein is CSATHTDTQYF.

The chain couples TRBV7-9 to TRBJ1-2, with no clear D. Germline V CDR1 and CDR2: SEHNR, FQNEAQ (reference sequence). V shed 4 bases and J shed 8 bases, with 5 bases lying between them. This CDR3 region has 10 residues. The CDR3 is CASSSRGYTF. DNA of the CDR3: TGTGCCAGCAGCTCTCGGGGCTACACCTTC. Full variable domain (outside the CDR3, taken from reference TRBV7-9 and TRBJ1-2): DTGVSQNPRHKITKRGQNVTFRCDPISEHNRLYWYRQTLGQGPEFLTYFQNEAQLEKSRLLSDRFSAERPKGSFSTLEIQRTEQGDSAMYLCASSSRGYTFGSGTRLTVV.

The rearrangement links TRBV3-1 (or the pseudogene TRBV3-2) to TRBJ2-5; D not resolved. V was clipped by 5 bases and J by 4 bases, with 5 bases between them. This CDR3 has 11 residues. Germline CDR1 is LGHDT and CDR2 is YNNKEL (reference sequence). This CDR3 is CASSSSETQYF. CDR3 in DNA: TGTGCCAGCAGCAGCTCAGAGACCCAGTACTTC.

The chain links TRBV3-1 (or the pseudogene TRBV3-2) to TRBJ2-7, with TRBD1 identical over 8 bases. CDR1 and CDR2 (germline): LGHDT, YNNKEL (reference sequence). Trimming removed 2 bases from V and 0 bases from J; junction bases left unmatched: 9. The CDR3 sequence is 17 residues long. Written as DNA, the CDR3 is TGTGCCAGCAGCCAACTGCCCCGGGACAGGCTCTCCTACGAGCAGTACTTC. It specifies CASSQLPRDRLSYEQYF.

The chain recombines TRBV7-6 with TRBJ1-5, with TRBD1 matching 7 bases. Germline-derived CDR1 and CDR2 are SGHVS and FNYEAQ. The V segment lost 2 bases and the J segment 4 bases; nucleotides outside the gene matches: 5. The CDR3 consists of 15 residues. The CDR3 nucleotides read TGTGCCAGCAGCTTATATTCCAGGGGGAATCAGCCCCAGCATTTT. Translation: CASSLYSRGNQPQHF.

The genes are TRBV6-5 and TRBJ1-1; D is possibly TRBD1 (5 bases). Germline assignment: CDR1 MNHEY and CDR2 SVGAGI. This CDR3 contains 15 residues. The V gene lost 2 bases and the J gene lost 0 bases, with 10 bases spanning the gap. DNA for the CDR3: TGTGCCAGCAGTTACCTTGGACACATGAACACTGAAGCTTTCTTT. It encodes CASSYLGHMNTEAFF.

The CDR3 region has the DNA TGTGCCAGCAGTGAAGGGACAGGGGGTCAGCCCCAGCATTTT. Its protein product is CASSEGTGGQPQHF. This rearrangement joins TRBV2 to TRBJ1-5; 10 bases align to TRBD1. The CDR3 extends over 14 amino acids. The V gene's germline CDR1 is SNHLY and CDR2 FYNNEI. The V and J ends lost 1 base and 6 bases, in that order; junction bases with no gene match: 0. Looking up the rest from reference TRBV2 and TRBJ1-5 gives the full variable domain: EPEVTQTPSHQVTQMGQEVILRCVPISNHLYFYWYRQILGQKVEFLVSFYNNEISEKSEIFDDQFSVERPDGSNFTLKIRSTKLEDSAMYFCASSEGTGGQPQHFGDGTRLSIL.

CDR3 region: CASSLLAGSSYEQYF. The CDR3 DNA reads as TGTGCCAGCAGCCTGTTAGCGGGGAGCTCCTACGAGCAGTACTTC. J is TRBJ2-7 and V is TRBV5-4; 8 bases fit TRBD2. J lost 0 bases, V lost 4 bases, and 6 bases had no gene match. Germline assignment: CDR1 SGHNT and CDR2 YYREEE (reference sequence). CDR3 length: 15 amino acids.

The CDR3 nucleotides read TGTGCCAGTAGTCCCGACGGAGCCTACGAGCAGTACTTC. It encodes CASSPDGAYEQYF. The rearrangement joins TRBV19 to TRBJ2-7; no clear D. CDR3 length: 13 residues. From germline, CDR1 is LNHDA and CDR2 SQIVND (reference sequence). Trimming took 5 bases from V and 2 from J, leaving 10 bases between them.

In DNA, the CDR3 is TGTGCCAGCTGGACACCCCTGAACTCTGGAAACACCATATATTTT. Its protein is CASWTPLNSGNTIYF. The V and J genes are TRBV19 and TRBJ1-3, with D possibly being TRBD1 (5 bases). Trimming left V 9 bases short and J 0 bases short, with 15 bases between. The CDR3 length is 15 residues. Germline CDR1 and CDR2: LNHDA and SQIVND (reference sequence).

The chain couples TRBV29-1 to TRBJ2-7, with a tentative D call TRBD2 (6 bases). Germline-derived CDR1 and CDR2 are SQVTM and ANQGSEA. CDR3 length: 14 amino acids. V was clipped by 3 bases and J by 2 bases, with 14 bases between them. CDR3 loop: CSVEGGTGTYEQYF. The CDR3 region has the DNA TGCAGCGTTGAGGGGGGAACCGGTACCTACGAGCAGTACTTC.

This chain uses TRBV5-1 with TRBJ2-7, with TRBD2 identical over 9 bases. The germline V gene encodes CDR1 SGHRS and CDR2 YFSETQ. V lost 0 bases and J lost 2; bases outside the gene matches: 3. This CDR3 comprises 15 residues. CDR3 sequence (DNA): TGCGCCAGCAGCTTGGCTAGCGGGAATCCCTACGAGCAGTACTTC. Translated, it gives CASSLASGNPYEQYF.

The genes are TRBV19 and TRBJ1-1; maybe TRBD1 (6 bases). V was cut by 7 bases and J by 4 bases, with 13 bases left in between. The CDR3 consists of 13 residues. From germline, CDR1 is LNHDA and CDR2 SQIVND (reference sequence). For the CDR3, the DNA is TGTGCCAGTAAAAAGGGGGAGACCACTGAAGCTTTCTTT. It codes for CASKKGETTEAFF.

The V call is TRBV15, the J call TRBJ2-2, with D possibly matching TRBD1 (5 bases). Germline V lookup: CDR1 LNHNV, CDR2 YYDKDF (reference sequence). This CDR3 is 16 amino acids long. Trimming stripped 0 bases from V and 3 bases from J, with 11 bases between. DNA of the CDR3: TGTGCCACCAGCAGAGATCAGGGCGCCCACACCGGGGAGCTGTTTTTT. It specifies CATSRDQGAHTGELFF.

This rearrangement joins TRBV7-3 to TRBJ2-3; D is unclear. The V end lost 3 bases, the J end lost 0 bases, and 7 bases lay between the germline ends. The CDR3 has 14 residues. Per the germline V gene, CDR1 is SGHTA and CDR2 is FQGTGA. The CDR3 protein is CASSLTPSTDTQYF. CDR3 bases: TGTGCCAGCAGCTTGACTCCTAGCACAGATACGCAGTATTTT.

Details on this clone: The same CDR3 is also encoded by other DNA sequences in this sample. The chain combines TRBV7-9 with TRBJ2-5; the match to TRBD2 covers 7 bases. The CDR3 consists of 14 residues. Per germline, CDR1 SEHNR and CDR2 FQNEAQ (reference sequence). Trimming cost V 4 bases and J 5 bases; bases outside gene matches: 7. CDR3 sequence: CASSSRLAGETQYF. The CDR3 nucleotides are TGTGCCAGCAGCTCCAGACTAGCCGGGGAGACCCAGTACTTC.

Of note for this clone: This specimen includes other DNA sequences encoding the same CDR3. This rearrangement joins TRBV7-9 to TRBJ1-2, with TRBD1 matching over 7 bases. The CDR3 is 12 amino acids. The junction had 2 bases not matched to a gene; V was cut back by 4 bases and J by 6 bases. Germline CDR1 is SEHNR and CDR2 is FQNEAQ (reference sequence). The CDR3 DNA reads as TGTGCCAGCAGCTCTACAGGGGATGGCTACACCTTC. It yields the protein CASSSTGDGYTF.

CDR3 bases: TGTGCCAGCAGCAATCCTCTGAGACAGGGAGTGAGCACAGATACGCAGTATTTT. Encoded protein: CASSNPLRQGVSTDTQYF. The rearrangement links TRBV5-4 to TRBJ2-3, with 7 bases aligning to TRBD1. The CDR3 runs 18 residues. CDR1 and CDR2 from the germline V gene are SGHNT and YYREEE (reference sequence). V shed 4 bases and J 0 bases; nucleotides not matched to a gene: 14.

The sample holds a few counts of this clone. The J gene is TRBJ1-6, the V gene TRBV2; tentative D call: TRBD1 (6 bases). The V gene lost 4 bases and the J gene lost 7 bases, with 8 bases spanning the gap. Germline loops: CDR1 SNHLY, CDR2 FYNNEI. The CDR3 runs 13 residues. The CDR3 sequence is CASSGQGNSPLHF. The CDR3 bases are TGTGCCAGCAGTGGGCAGGGGAATTCACCCCTCCACTTT.

This clone has at least ten counts. The chain carries TRBV7-9 and TRBJ2-2; D may be TRBD1 (6 bases). The CDR3 covers 14 residues. Trimming removed 1 base from V and 7 bases from J, with 10 bases in between. Germline V gives CDR1 SEHNR, CDR2 FQNEAQ (reference sequence). The CDR3: CASSLEGTYGELFF. CDR3 DNA sequence: TGTGCCAGCAGCTTAGAAGGGACATACGGGGAGCTGTTTTTT.

The chain carries TRBV3-1 (or the pseudogene TRBV3-2) and TRBJ1-5; possibly TRBD1 for D (5 bases). V was cut by 6 bases and J by 0 bases, with 15 bases left in between. The CDR3 spans 16 residues. Germline-derived CDR1 and CDR2 are LGHDT and YNNKEL (reference sequence). The DNA of the CDR3 is TGTGCCAGCAGTAGGGCGGGGCCCGCTAGCAATCAGCCCCAGCATTTT. Translating gives CASSRAGPASNQPQHF.

The table lists this clone with a few counts. The rearrangement joins TRBV6-5 to TRBJ2-2, with a possible D match to TRBD2 (5 bases). Germline V CDR1 and CDR2: MNHEY, SVGAGI. The CDR3 length is 15 residues. The germline V and J ends were trimmed by 2 bases and 4 bases, with 11 bases remaining between them. The CDR3 DNA reads TGTGCCAGCAGTTACGAGGGAGTCGTCACCGGGGAGCTGTTTTTT. Translation gives CASSYEGVVTGELFF.

Only one count was recorded for this clone. The V call is TRBV3-1 (or the pseudogene TRBV3-2), the J call TRBJ2-1; TRBD2 matches 13 bases. The V segment lost 5 bases and the J segment 7 bases; nucleotides outside the gene matches: 5. Germline V lookup: CDR1 LGHDT, CDR2 YNNKEL (reference sequence). CDR3 length equals 15 residues. Written as DNA, the CDR3 is TGTGCCAGCAGCTCGGGACTAGCGGGGATGAATGAGCAGTTCTTC. Protein product: CASSSGLAGMNEQFF.